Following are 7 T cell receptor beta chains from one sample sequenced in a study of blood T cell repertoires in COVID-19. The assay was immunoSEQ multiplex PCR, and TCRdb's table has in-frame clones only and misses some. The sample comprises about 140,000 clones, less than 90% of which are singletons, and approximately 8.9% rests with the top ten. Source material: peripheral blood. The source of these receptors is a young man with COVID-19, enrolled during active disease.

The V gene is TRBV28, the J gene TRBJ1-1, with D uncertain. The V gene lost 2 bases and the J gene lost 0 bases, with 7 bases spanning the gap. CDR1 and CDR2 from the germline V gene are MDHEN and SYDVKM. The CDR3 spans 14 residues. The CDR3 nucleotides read TGTGCCAGCAGTTTACCAGGCGTGAACACTGAAGCTTTCTTT. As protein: CASSLPGVNTEAFF.

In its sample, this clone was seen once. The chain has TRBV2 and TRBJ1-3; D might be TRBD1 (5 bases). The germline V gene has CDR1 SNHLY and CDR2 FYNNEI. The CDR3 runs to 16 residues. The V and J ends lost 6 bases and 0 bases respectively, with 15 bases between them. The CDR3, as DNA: TGTGCCAGCAGCCCCGACAGATTGCTCTCTGGAAACACCATATATTTT. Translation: CASSPDRLLSGNTIYF.

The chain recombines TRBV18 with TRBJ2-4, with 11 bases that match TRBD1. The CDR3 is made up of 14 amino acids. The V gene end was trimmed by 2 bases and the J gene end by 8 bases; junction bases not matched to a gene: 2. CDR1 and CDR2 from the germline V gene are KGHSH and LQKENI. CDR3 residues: CASSPGQGAHIQYF. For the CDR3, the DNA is TGTGCCAGCTCACCAGGACAGGGGGCTCACATTCAGTACTTC.

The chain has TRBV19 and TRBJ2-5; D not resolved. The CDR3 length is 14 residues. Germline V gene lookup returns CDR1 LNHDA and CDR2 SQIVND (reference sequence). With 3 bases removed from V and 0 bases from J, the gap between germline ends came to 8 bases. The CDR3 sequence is CASSIPVHQETQYF. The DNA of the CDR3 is TGTGCCAGTAGTATCCCGGTCCACCAAGAGACCCAGTACTTC.

The CDR3 bases are TGTGCCAGCACCCCGACAGGGAACACTGAAGCTTTCTTT. Amino acid sequence: CASTPTGNTEAFF. This chain links TRBV12-3 or TRBV12-4 with TRBJ1-1, with D perhaps TRBD1 (6 bases). Trimming removed 7 bases from V and 1 base from J, with 10 bases in between. The CDR3 spans 13 residues.

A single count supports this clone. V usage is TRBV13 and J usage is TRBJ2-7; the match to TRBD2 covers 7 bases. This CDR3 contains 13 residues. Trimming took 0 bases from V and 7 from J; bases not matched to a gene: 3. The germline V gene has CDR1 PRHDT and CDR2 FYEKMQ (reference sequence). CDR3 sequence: CASSLGASGEQYF. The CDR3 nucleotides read TGTGCCAGCAGCTTAGGCGCTAGCGGTGAGCAGTACTTC.

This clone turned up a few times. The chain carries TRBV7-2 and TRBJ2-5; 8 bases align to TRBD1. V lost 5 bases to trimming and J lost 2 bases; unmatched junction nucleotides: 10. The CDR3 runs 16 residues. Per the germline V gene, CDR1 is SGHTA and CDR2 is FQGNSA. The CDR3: CASSLGTGITQETQYF. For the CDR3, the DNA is TGTGCCAGCAGCCTCGGGACAGGTATAACACAAGAGACCCAGTACTTC.